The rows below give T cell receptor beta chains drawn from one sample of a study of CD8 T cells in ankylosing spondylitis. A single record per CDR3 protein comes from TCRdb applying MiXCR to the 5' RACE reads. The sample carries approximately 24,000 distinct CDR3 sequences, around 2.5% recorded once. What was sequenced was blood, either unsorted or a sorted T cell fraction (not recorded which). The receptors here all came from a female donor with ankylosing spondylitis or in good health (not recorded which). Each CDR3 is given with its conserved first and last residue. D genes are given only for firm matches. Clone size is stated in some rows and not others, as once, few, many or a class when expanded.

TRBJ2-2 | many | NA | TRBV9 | TGTGCCAGCAGCGTAGGGGGGACTGGCACCGGGGAGCTGTTTTTT | CASSVGGTGTGELFF
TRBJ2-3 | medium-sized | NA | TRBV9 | TGTGCCAGCAGCGTAGAGGCCATCAGCAGCACAGATACGCAGTATTTT | CASSVEAISSTDTQYF
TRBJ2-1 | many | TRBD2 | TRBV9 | TGTGCCAGCAGCGTAGGCCTAGCGGGGGGCGACAATGAGCAGTTCTTC | CASSVGLAGGDNEQFF
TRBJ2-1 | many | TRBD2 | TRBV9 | TGTGCCAGCAGCGTAGACCTAGCGGGGGGATCGGATGAGCAGTTCTTC | CASSVDLAGGSDEQFF
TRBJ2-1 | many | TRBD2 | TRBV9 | TGTGCCAGCAGCTTACTAGCGGGGGGGCCCGAAGGTGAGCAGTTCTTC | CASSLLAGGPEGEQFF
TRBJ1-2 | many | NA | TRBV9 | TGTGCCAGCAGCGTATCCCCAGACCCCTTCTATGGCTACACCTTC | CASSVSPDPFYGYTF
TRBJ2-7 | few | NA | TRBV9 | TGTGCCAGCAGCGTGGGTAGCGAGTTCTCCTACGAGCAGTACTTC | CASSVGSEFSYEQYF
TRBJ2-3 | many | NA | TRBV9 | TGTGCCAGCAGCGTAGATTTGAGTGCCAATAGCCTCTGGGCAGATACGCAGTATTTT | CASSVDLSANSLWADTQYF
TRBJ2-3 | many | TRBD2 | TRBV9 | TGTGCCAGCAGCGTAGCTAGCGGGGGACGTACAGATACGCAGTATTTT | CASSVASGGRTDTQYF
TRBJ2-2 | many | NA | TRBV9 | TGTGCCAGCCAGATAGGGTTCACCGGGGAGCTGTTTTTT | CASQIGFTGELFF
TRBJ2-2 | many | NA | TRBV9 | TGTGCCAGCAGCGAGGGAGCGAACACCGGGGAGCTGTTTTTT | CASSEGANTGELFF
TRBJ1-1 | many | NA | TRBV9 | TGTGCCAGCAGCCCCCAGATCAGGGCGAACACTGAAGCTTTCTTT | CASSPQIRANTEAFF
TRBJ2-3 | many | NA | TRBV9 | TGTGCCAGCAGCCGGGGCCGTCCCCGGGACACCCTGATGCGATCCACAGATACGCAGTATTTT | CASSRGRPRDTLMRSTDTQYF
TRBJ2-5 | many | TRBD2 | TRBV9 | TGTGCCAGCAGCAATCAAGCGGGGGGGCGTCAGGAGACCCAGTACTTC | CASSNQAGGRQETQYF
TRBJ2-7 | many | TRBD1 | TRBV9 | TGTGCCAGCAGCCGAAACCCTACAGGGGGCGAGCAGTACTTC | CASSRNPTGGEQYF
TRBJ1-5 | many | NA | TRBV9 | TGTGCCAGCAGCCTCCACCCGTCGGGGCAGCCCCAGCATTTT | CASSLHPSGQPQHF
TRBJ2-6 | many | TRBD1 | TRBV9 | TGTGCCAGCAGCGGATTACAGGGGTCTGGGGCCAACGTCCTGACTTTC | CASSGLQGSGANVLTF
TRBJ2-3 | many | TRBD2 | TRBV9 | TGTGCCAGCAGCGTAGATGCGGGAGGCGCAGATACGCAGTATTTT | CASSVDAGGADTQYF
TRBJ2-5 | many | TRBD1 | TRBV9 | TGTGCCAGCGCACAGGGGACGGGAGAGACCCAGTACTTC | CASAQGTGETQYF
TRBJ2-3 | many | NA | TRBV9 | TGTGCCAGCAGCGTAGCGGGAGCGGATACGCAGTATTTT | CASSVAGADTQYF
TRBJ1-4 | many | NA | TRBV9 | TGTGCCAGCAGCCAGGGGAATAATGAAAAACTGTTTTTT | CASSQGNNEKLFF
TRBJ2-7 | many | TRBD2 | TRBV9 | TGTGCCAGCAGCAATGGACTAGCGGGGGCCTACGAGCAGTACTTC | CASSNGLAGAYEQYF
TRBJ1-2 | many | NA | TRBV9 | TGTGCCAGCAGCGGAGCTGGAGTGAGTAACTATGGCTACACCTTC | CASSGAGVSNYGYTF
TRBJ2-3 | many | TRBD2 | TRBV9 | TGTGCCAGCAGCGCCCGAGCGGGAGGGGAGTCAGATACGCAGTATTTT | CASSARAGGESDTQYF
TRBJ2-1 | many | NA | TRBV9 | TGTGCCAGCAGCGTCTCGGAACTTCCTTACAATGAGCAGTTCTTC | CASSVSELPYNEQFF
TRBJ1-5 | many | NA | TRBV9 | TGTGCCAGCAGCAAAACTGGGCTGAGCAATCAGCCCCAGCATTTT | CASSKTGLSNQPQHF
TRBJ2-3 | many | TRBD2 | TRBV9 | TGTGCCAGCAATCGGGAGGAGAGCACAGATACGCAGTATTTT | CASNREESTDTQYF
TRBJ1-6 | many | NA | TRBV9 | TGTGCCAGCAGCGTAGGCTGGAATAATTCACCCCTCCACTTT | CASSVGWNNSPLHF
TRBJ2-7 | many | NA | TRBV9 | TGTGCCAGCAGCGCATCGAGCTCCTACGAGCAGTACTTC | CASSASSSYEQYF
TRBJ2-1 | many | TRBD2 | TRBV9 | TGTGCCAGCAGCGTAGTTAGCGGGGATGAGCAGTTCTTC | CASSVVSGDEQFF
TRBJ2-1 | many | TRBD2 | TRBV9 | TGTGCCAGCAGCGGGGACTATTCCTCGCTATACAATGAGCAGTTCTTC | CASSGDYSSLYNEQFF
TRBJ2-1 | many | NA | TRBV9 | TGTGCCAGCAGCGTAGGGGGGACCGCAAAACTCAATGAGCAGTTCTTC | CASSVGGTAKLNEQFF
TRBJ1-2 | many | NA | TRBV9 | TGTGCCAGCAGCGTAAGCCAGATGATAGGCTACACCTTC | CASSVSQMIGYTF
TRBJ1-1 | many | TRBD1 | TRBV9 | TGTGCCAGCAGCCCTCGGACAGGGGGCACGAACACTGAAGCTTTCTTT | CASSPRTGGTNTEAFF
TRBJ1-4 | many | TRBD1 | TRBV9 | TGTGCCAGCAGCGACGGACAGGGGGCGAATCCCCCTAATGAAAAACTGTTTTTT | CASSDGQGANPPNEKLFF
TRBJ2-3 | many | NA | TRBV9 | TGTGCCAGCAGCCCTCAAGGCCTGCAAGATACGCAGTATTTT | CASSPQGLQDTQYF
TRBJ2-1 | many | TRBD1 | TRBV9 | TGTGCCAGCAGCCCTACAGGGGGCGACCCCGATGAGCAGTTCTTC | CASSPTGGDPDEQFF
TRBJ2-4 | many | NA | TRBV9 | TGTGCCAGCAGCGTAGAACTAGGGGGGAACATTCAGTACTTC | CASSVELGGNIQYF
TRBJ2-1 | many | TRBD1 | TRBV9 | TGTGCCAGCAGCAAAGTAGGTCAGGGGACAGACAATGAGCAGTTCTTC | CASSKVGQGTDNEQFF
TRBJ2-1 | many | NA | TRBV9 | TGTGCCAGCAGCGTGTGGGGGAGCTCCTACAATGAGCAGTTCTTC | CASSVWGSSYNEQFF
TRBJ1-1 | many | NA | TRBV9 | TGTGCCAGCAGCCCGGGCGCGACTGAAGCTTTCTTT | CASSPGATEAFF
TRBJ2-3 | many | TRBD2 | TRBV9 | TGTGCCAGCAGCGCGAGTTGGGGGACTAGCGGGGGGCCAAACACAGATACGCAGTATTTT | CASSASWGTSGGPNTDTQYF
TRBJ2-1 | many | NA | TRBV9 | TGTGCCAGCAGCGTAGTGGACGGGAGCGGAACCTACAATGAGCAGTTCTTC | CASSVVDGSGTYNEQFF
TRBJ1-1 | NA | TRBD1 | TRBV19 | TGTGCCAGTAGTATAGAACCAGGGGGCACTGAAGCTTTCTTT | CASSIEPGGTEAFF
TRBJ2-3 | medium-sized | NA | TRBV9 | TGTGCCAGCAGCCCTCGGGTTGACATGGACACAGATACGCAGTATTTT | CASSPRVDMDTDTQYF
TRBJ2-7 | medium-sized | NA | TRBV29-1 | TGCAGCGATATCGACGGCTCCTACGAGCAGTACTTC | CSDIDGSYEQYF
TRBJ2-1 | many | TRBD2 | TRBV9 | TGTGCCAGCAGCGCCGCTAGCGGCTCCTACAATGAGCAGTTCTTC | CASSAASGSYNEQFF
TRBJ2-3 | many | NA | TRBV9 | TGTGCCAGCAGCGAACGGGTTTACGATACAGATACGCAGTATTTT | CASSERVYDTDTQYF
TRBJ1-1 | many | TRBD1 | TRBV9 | TGTGCCAGCAGCGTAGGGACAGGGTCAACTGAAGCTTTCTTT | CASSVGTGSTEAFF
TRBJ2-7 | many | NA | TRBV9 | TGTGCCAGCAGCGTAGCCCCAACTAGTTCCGAGCAGTACTTC | CASSVAPTSSEQYF
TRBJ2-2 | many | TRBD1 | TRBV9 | TGTGCCAGCAGCCTAAGATCGGGACAGACGAACACCGGGGAGCTGTTTTTT | CASSLRSGQTNTGELFF
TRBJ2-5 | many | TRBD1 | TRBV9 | TGTGCCAGCAGCCCCGGGACAGGGGGGCGAGAGACCCAGTACTTC | CASSPGTGGRETQYF